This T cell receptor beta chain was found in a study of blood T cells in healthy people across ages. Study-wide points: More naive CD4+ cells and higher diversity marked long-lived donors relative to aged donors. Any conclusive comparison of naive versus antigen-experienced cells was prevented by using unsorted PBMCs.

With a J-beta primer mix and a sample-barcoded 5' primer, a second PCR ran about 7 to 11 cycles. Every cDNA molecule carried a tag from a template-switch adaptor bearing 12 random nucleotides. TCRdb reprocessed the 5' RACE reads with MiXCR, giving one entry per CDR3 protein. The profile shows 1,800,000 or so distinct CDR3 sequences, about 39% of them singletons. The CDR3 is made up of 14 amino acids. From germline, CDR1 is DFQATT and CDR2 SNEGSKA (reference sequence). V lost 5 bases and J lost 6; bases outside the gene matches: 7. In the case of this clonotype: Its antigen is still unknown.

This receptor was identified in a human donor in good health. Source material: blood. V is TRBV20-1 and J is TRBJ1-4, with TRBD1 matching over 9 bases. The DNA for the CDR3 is TGCAGTGCTCGGACAACAGGGGGCTATGAAAAACTGTTTTTT. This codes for CSARTTGGYEKLFF.